One and the same sample provided the 24 T cell receptor beta chains below, sequenced in a study of cytomegalovirus exposure and HLA in healthy donors. The PCR was carried out with 60 Vbeta primers and 13 Jbeta primers. The method was immunoSEQ multiplex PCR; TCRdb's version includes in-frame clones alone and lacks a portion of them. The sample consists of approximately 270,000 clones, roughly 80% of them appearing once. Sequencing was done on a sample of PBMCs. The receptors were sampled from a girl under 10 years old in good health and CMV-seronegative.

The chain links TRBV10-1 to TRBJ2-3; TRBD2 agrees at 10 bases. The CDR3 spans 16 residues. V was clipped by 4 bases and J by 0 bases; unmatched bases: 4. The germline V gene encodes CDR1 WNHNN and CDR2 SYGVQD (reference sequence). The chain's CDR3 is CASSARTSGSTDTQYF. CDR3 bases: TGCGCCAGCAGTGCCCGGACTAGCGGCAGCACAGATACGCAGTATTTT.

This chain uses TRBV4-2 with TRBJ2-1, with a tentative D call TRBD2 (5 bases). The CDR3 covers 14 residues. V lost 1 base, J lost 6 bases, and 10 bases lay in between. In germline, CDR1 is LGHNA, CDR2 YNFKEQ. Here the CDR3 DNA reads TGTGCCAGCAGCCAAGGAGGGAGCGGCAATGAGCAGTTCTTC. It encodes CASSQGGSGNEQFF.

The chain employs TRBV30 and TRBJ2-7; the D is unclear. The V end was cut by 0 bases, the J end by 2 bases, with 5 bases between. CDR3 length equals 12 residues. Germline CDR1 is GTSNPN and CDR2 is SVGIG (reference sequence). The CDR3 nucleotides read TGTGCCTGGAGTGTACAAGCCTACGAGCAGTACTTC. It is translated as CAWSVQAYEQYF.

This chain uses TRBV5-1 with TRBJ2-7, with D maybe TRBD2 (5 bases). V dropped 0 bases and J dropped 4 bases, with 17 bases sitting between them. The CDR3 extends over 16 amino acids. Germline values: CDR1 SGHRS, CDR2 YFSETQ. CDR3 DNA: TGCGCCAGCAGCTTGGGTGGGCGGGCGACGCTTTACGAGCAGTACTTC. Translated: CASSLGGRATLYEQYF.

CDR3 residues: CASSVGPYEQYF. The CDR3 bases are TGTGCCAGCAGCGTTGGCCCATACGAGCAGTACTTC. J is TRBJ2-7 and V is TRBV7-2; D call uncertain. The CDR3 has 12 amino acids. V lost 5 bases and J 4 bases, leaving 9 bases between the germline ends. Germline loops: CDR1 SGHTA, CDR2 FQGNSA.

CDR3 sequence: CASSSQGSYSNQPQHF. CDR3 DNA sequence: TGTGCCAGCAGTTCCCAGGGGTCCTATAGCAATCAGCCCCAGCATTTT. The genes are TRBV28 and TRBJ1-5, with D possibly matching TRBD1 (6 bases). V was shortened by 4 bases and J by 0 bases, with 13 bases between the two germline ends. Germline-derived CDR1 and CDR2 are MDHEN and SYDVKM. The CDR3 length is 16 residues.

The V gene is TRBV28, the J gene TRBJ2-1; 12 bases match TRBD2. The CDR3 totals 15 residues. Per germline, CDR1 MDHEN and CDR2 SYDVKM. The ends lost 6 bases at V and 8 bases at J; junction bases unmatched: 8. The CDR3 sequence: CASRKASGRVDEQFF. The DNA for the CDR3 is TGTGCCAGCAGAAAAGCTAGCGGGAGGGTCGATGAGCAGTTCTTC.

The rearrangement links TRBV6-1 to TRBJ2-5; 9 bases agree with TRBD2. J lost 5 bases, V lost 6 bases, and 7 bases had no gene match. Germline assignment: CDR1 MNHNS and CDR2 SASEGT. The CDR3 sequence is 14 residues long. The CDR3 DNA sequence: TGTGCCAGCAGGGATCTAGCGGGGAAGGAGACCCAGTACTTC. Protein product: CASRDLAGKETQYF.

The J gene is TRBJ2-3, the V gene TRBV5-1, with 11 nucleotides matching TRBD2. J gave up 2 bases and V 0 bases, and 14 bases lay outside the gene matches. The CDR3 contains 20 residues. The V gene's germline CDR1 is SGHRS and CDR2 YFSETQ. The CDR3 DNA reads as TGCGCCAGCAGCTTGGAGTCGGGACTAGCGGTTTACCAACCCACAGATACGCAGTATTTT. It encodes CASSLESGLAVYQPTDTQYF.

In this sample, this clone turned up a few times. V gene TRBV30 combines with J gene TRBJ2-6, with D possibly being TRBD2 (5 bases). Per the germline V gene, CDR1 is GTSNPN and CDR2 is SVGIG (reference sequence). The V end lost 2 bases, the J end lost 4 bases, and 9 bases lay between the germline ends. The CDR3 has 14 amino acids. CDR3 residues: CAWSFGGGANVLTF. Written as DNA, the CDR3 is TGTGCCTGGAGTTTCGGCGGGGGGGCCAACGTCCTGACTTTC.

This clone was seen a few times. The chain links TRBV7-9 to TRBJ2-3, with TRBD2 identical over 7 bases. Germline CDR1 is SEHNR and CDR2 is FQNEAQ (reference sequence). The CDR3 is made up of 15 amino acids. V lost 1 base and J lost 5; bases outside the gene matches: 6. For the CDR3, the DNA is TGTGCCAGCAGCTTAGGAAGCGGGATAGGAGATACGCAGTATTTT. It is translated as CASSLGSGIGDTQYF.

CDR3 sequence (DNA): TGTGCCAGCAGCTTGGGTTTTTCAGACCCTCTAGTAGATACGCAGTATTTT. Its protein product is CASSLGFSDPLVDTQYF. This chain links TRBV7-2 with TRBJ2-3, with no clear D. Trimming removed 3 bases from V and 5 bases from J, with 21 bases in between. The CDR3 runs to 17 residues. The V gene's germline CDR1 is SGHTA and CDR2 FQGNSA.

This clone was seen only once. This rearrangement joins TRBV27 to TRBJ1-6; D not certain. The germline CDR1 and CDR2 sequences are MNHEY and SMNVEV (reference sequence). With 3 bases removed from V and 3 bases from J, the gap between germline ends came to 9 bases. This CDR3 region has 15 residues. The CDR3 here is CASSFGDLYNSPLHF. DNA of the CDR3: TGTGCCAGCAGTTTCGGGGATCTCTATAATTCACCCCTCCACTTT.

This clone was counted only a few times. The V gene is TRBV7-9, the J gene TRBJ2-2; no clear D gene. Germline V lookup: CDR1 SEHNR, CDR2 FQNEAQ (reference sequence). There are 18 residues in the CDR3. V lost 5 bases and J lost 0, with 19 bases in between. This CDR3 reads CASSKPILETANTGELFF. The CDR3 DNA reads as TGTGCCAGCAGCAAGCCGATTCTAGAGACGGCGAACACCGGGGAGCTGTTTTTT. Looking up the rest from reference TRBV7-9 and TRBJ2-2 gives the full variable domain: DTGVSQNPRHKITKRGQNVTFRCDPISEHNRLYWYRQTLGQGPEFLTYFQNEAQLEKSRLLSDRFSAERPKGSFSTLEIQRTEQGDSAMYLCASSKPILETANTGELFFGEGSRLTVL.

The J gene is TRBJ2-7, the V gene TRBV29-1, with 9 bases lining up with TRBD2. CDR1 SQVTM and CDR2 ANQGSEA come from the germline V gene. This CDR3 has 12 residues. Losses at the gene ends were 4 bases for V and 2 bases for J; bases not matched to a gene: 0. The CDR3 coding sequence is TGCAGCGTTGGCGGGGGGGCCTACGAGCAGTACTTC. Translated, it gives CSVGGGAYEQYF.

This chain joins TRBV5-5 and TRBJ2-1; 8 nucleotides agree with TRBD1. The V gene's germline CDR1 is SGHKS and CDR2 YYEKEE (reference sequence). J gave up 0 bases and V 6 bases, and 8 bases lay outside the gene matches. This CDR3 spans 16 amino acids. Here the CDR3 reads CASNYRGSDSYNEQFF. CDR3 coding DNA: TGTGCCAGCAACTACAGGGGGTCAGACTCCTACAATGAGCAGTTCTTC. Full variable domain (outside the CDR3, taken from reference TRBV5-5 and TRBJ2-1): DAGVTQSPTHLIKTRGQQVTLRCSPISGHKSVSWYQQVLGQGPQFIFQYYEKEERGRGNFPDRFSARQFPNYSSELNVNALLLGDSALYLCASNYRGSDSYNEQFFGPGTRLTVL.

The chain carries TRBV21-1 and TRBJ2-7; the DNA was not used to check the table's D call, TRBD2. TRBV21-1 is described as a pseudogene. The CDR3 is 22 residues long. CDR3 protein: CASSKRPEKLPSSISGSYEQYF. DNA for the CDR3: TGTGCCAGCAGCAAGCGCCCAGAGAAGTTACCTAGCTCTATATCTGGGTCCTACGAGCAGTACTTC.

The V call is TRBV27, the J call TRBJ2-7; 9 bases are a match to TRBD1. In germline, CDR1 is MNHEY, CDR2 SMNVEV (reference sequence). J lost 4 bases, V lost 0 bases, and 4 bases had no gene match. This CDR3 comprises 15 residues. CDR3 in amino acids: CASSLSTGGGYEQYF. The CDR3 DNA sequence: TGTGCCAGCAGTTTATCGACAGGGGGGGGATACGAGCAGTACTTC.

This clone has only a few counts. V usage is TRBV5-6 and J usage is TRBJ1-5; 7 bases fit TRBD1. Germline CDR1 is SGHDT and CDR2 is YYEEEE. The CDR3 length is 14 residues. V shed 4 bases and J 2 bases; nucleotides not matched to a gene: 3. This CDR3 reads CASSVTGGNQPQHF. The CDR3, as DNA: TGTGCCAGCAGCGTCACAGGGGGCAATCAGCCCCAGCATTTT. The complete variable domain, with remaining parts taken from reference TRBV5-6 and TRBJ1-5, reads DAGVTQSPTHLIKTRGQQVTLRCSPKSGHDTVSWYQQALGQGPQFIFQYYEEEERQRGNFPDRFSGHQFPNYSSELNVNALLLGDSALYLCASSVTGGNQPQHFGDGTRLSIL.

The gene calls are TRBV5-6 and TRBJ2-7, with TRBD1 matching 7 bases. The CDR3 length is 16 residues. Unmatched junction bases numbered 11, after V lost 3 bases and J lost 2 bases. The germline gives CDR1 SGHDT, CDR2 YYEEEE. CDR3: CASSSGGRTGAYEQYF. CDR3 DNA sequence: TGTGCCAGCAGCTCCGGAGGTCGGACAGGAGCCTACGAGCAGTACTTC.

The chain couples TRBV7-9 to TRBJ2-7; 7 positions match TRBD2. Germline V gives CDR1 SEHNR, CDR2 FQNEAQ (reference sequence). This CDR3 spans 14 amino acids. V dropped 4 bases and J dropped 1; count of bases not matched to a gene: 4. The DNA of the CDR3 is TGTGCCAGCAGCTCCCGGACTAGTTCCTACGAGCAGTACTTC. Its protein is CASSSRTSSYEQYF.

The rearrangement joins TRBV13 to TRBJ1-3; D is ambiguous. CDR1 is PRHDT, CDR2 FYEKMQ, per germline (reference sequence). This CDR3 is 17 amino acids long. Trimming removed 3 bases from V and 0 bases from J, with 15 bases in between. Here the CDR3 reads CASSFLGDESSGNTIYF. The CDR3 nucleotides are TGTGCCAGCAGCTTTCTGGGAGACGAGAGCTCTGGAAACACCATATATTTT. Looking up the rest from reference TRBV13 and TRBJ1-3 gives the full variable domain: AAGVIQSPRHLIKEKRETATLKCYPIPRHDTVYWYQQGPGQDPQFLISFYEKMQSDKGSIPDRFSAQQFSDYHSELNMSSLELGDSALYFCASSFLGDESSGNTIYFGEGSWLTVV.

The genes are TRBV30 and TRBJ2-1; 9 bases are shared with TRBD1. CDR3 length equals 12 residues. Germline V lookup: CDR1 GTSNPN, CDR2 SVGIG (reference sequence). The V gene end was trimmed by 4 bases and the J gene end by 8 bases; junction bases not matched to a gene: 3. CDR3 protein: CAWNRGRDEQFF. The CDR3, as DNA: TGTGCCTGGAACAGGGGGCGGGATGAGCAGTTCTTC.

The chain is built from TRBV29-1 and TRBJ2-4; D might be TRBD1 (5 bases). Germline loops: CDR1 SQVTM, CDR2 ANQGSEA. The CDR3 runs 14 residues. V was shortened by 4 bases and J by 0 bases, with 10 bases between the two germline ends. Here the CDR3 reads CSVGGRLAKNIQYF. CDR3 bases: TGCAGCGTTGGGGGCAGGTTAGCCAAAAACATTCAGTACTTC.